What follows are 2 T cell receptor beta chains derived from one specimen sequenced in a study of beta chain features in type 1 diabetes. TCRB transcripts that were expressed got sequenced, as all of the isolated RNA had been reverse transcribed. Only in-frame clones appear in the TCRdb table, and some are missing; sequencing was by immunoSEQ multiplex PCR. The sample records 240,000 or so clones, approximately 70% being singletons. Sequencing input: naive CD4+ T cells from blood. These TCRs come from a young man in good health.

The rearrangement joins TRBV9 to TRBJ2-3; 8 nucleotides align to TRBD2. The germline CDR1 and CDR2 sequences are SGDLS and YYNGEE. The junction had 9 bases not matched to a gene; V was cut back by 2 bases and J by 1 base. The CDR3 consists of 17 residues. The CDR3 region is CASSVKKGLGGTDTQYF. Here the CDR3 DNA reads TGTGCCAGCAGCGTCAAGAAGGGACTAGGGGGCACAGATACGCAGTATTTT. The variable domain in full, with the rest retrieved from reference TRBV9 and TRBJ2-3, is DSGVTQTPKHLITATGQRVTLRCSPRSGDLSVYWYQQSLDQGLQFLIQYYNGEERAKGNILERFSAQQFPDLHSELNLSSLELGDSALYFCASSVKKGLGGTDTQYFGPGTRLTVL.

The rearrangement joins TRBV30 to TRBJ1-5; D gene ambiguous. The CDR3 extends over 12 amino acids. The germline V and J ends were trimmed by 2 bases and 4 bases, with 6 bases remaining between them. Per the germline V gene, CDR1 is GTSNPN and CDR2 is SVGIG (reference sequence). CDR3 region: CAWSSGNQPQHF. CDR3 coding DNA: TGTGCCTGGAGTAGTGGAAATCAGCCCCAGCATTTT.